Listed below are T cell receptor beta chains from one sample, sequenced in a study of cytomegalovirus exposure and HLA in healthy donors. TCRdb keeps only in-frame clones here, not all; method: immunoSEQ multiplex PCR. This sample yields over 80,000 clones, of which roughly four fifths are seen a single time; 4.5% to 5.5% belongs to the top ten. Source material: PBMCs. Every receptor here comes from a man aged 40-55 years in good health and CMV-seropositive. The CDR3 runs from the conserved cysteine through the conserved F or W. D genes are given only for firm matches. Size tells how often a clone was seen (once, few, many) or the class of an expanded clone, and some rows leave it out.

v_gene	d_gene	abundance	j_gene	CDR3aa	CDR3nt
TRBV28	TRBD1	.	TRBJ1-5	CASSSPDRRNQPQHF	TGTGCCAGCAGTTCCCCGGACAGGAGAAATCAGCCCCAGCATTTT
TRBV2	.	.	TRBJ1-3	CASRLDRNTIYF	TGTGCCAGCAGGCTAGATCGAAACACCATATATTTT
TRBV2	.	.	TRBJ2-7	CASRDTLGEQYF	TGTGCCAGCAGGGACACCCTGGGGGAGCAGTACTTC
TRBV6-1	TRBD1	.	TRBJ2-5	CASSTTGVETQYF	TGTGCCAGCAGTACTACAGGGGTCGAGACCCAGTACTTC
TRBV2	TRBD2	.	TRBJ2-7	CASRLAGGTYEQYF	TGTGCCAGCAGACTAGCGGGGGGAACCTACGAGCAGTACTTC
TRBV6-5	.	.	TRBJ2-5	CASSYEGETQYF	TGTGCCAGCAGCTACGAGGGAGAGACCCAGTACTTC
TRBV11-3	.	.	TRBJ1-1	CASSPHTNTEAFF	TGTGCCAGCAGCCCCCACACGAACACTGAAGCTTTCTTT
TRBV6-5	.	few	TRBJ1-4	CASSYSTGGKLFF	TGTGCCAGCAGTTACTCGACGGGTGGTAAACTGTTTTTT
TRBV5-6	TRBD1	.	TRBJ1-5	CASSLQGYNQPQHF	TGTGCCAGCAGCTTACAGGGGTACAATCAGCCCCAGCATTTT
TRBV5-1	TRBD2	.	TRBJ2-1	CASRGTSLDEQFF	TGCGCCAGCAGGGGGACTAGTTTGGATGAGCAGTTCTTC